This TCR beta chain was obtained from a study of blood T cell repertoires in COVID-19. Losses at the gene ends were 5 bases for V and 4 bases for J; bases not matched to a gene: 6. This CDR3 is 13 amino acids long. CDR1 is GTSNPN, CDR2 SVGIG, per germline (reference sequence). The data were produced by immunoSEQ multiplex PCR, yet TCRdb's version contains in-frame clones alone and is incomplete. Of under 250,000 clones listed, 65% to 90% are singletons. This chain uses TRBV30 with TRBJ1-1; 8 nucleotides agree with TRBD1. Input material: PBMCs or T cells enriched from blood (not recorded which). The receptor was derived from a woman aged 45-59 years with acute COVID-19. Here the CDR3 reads CAWGQGLGTEAFF. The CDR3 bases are TGTGCCTGGGGACAGGGCCTTGGCACTGAAGCTTTCTTT.